These 12 T cell receptor beta chains came from one sample sequenced in a study of blood T cell repertoires in COVID-19. Profiling relied on immunoSEQ multiplex PCR, and the TCRdb table lists in-frame clones only, not all of them. The data show 200,000 to 250,000 clones, with 80% to 90% seen just once and about 4.5% held by the top ten. The sample taken for sequencing was peripheral blood. The receptors originated from a man between 50 and 59 years old with acute or convalescent COVID-19.

This chain links TRBV19 with TRBJ1-2, with 8 bases that match TRBD1. The length of the CDR3 is 18 residues. J lost 0 bases, V lost 7 bases, and 16 bases had no gene match. Per germline, CDR1 LNHDA and CDR2 SQIVND (reference sequence). The DNA of the CDR3 is TGTGCCAGTACCGACGAGTCCGGGACAGGAGTTCCTAACTATGGCTACACCTTC. It yields the protein CASTDESGTGVPNYGYTF. The full variable domain, rest sourced from reference TRBV19 and TRBJ1-2, is DGGITQSPKYLFRKEGQNVTLSCEQNLNHDAMYWYRQDPGQGLRLIYYSQIVNDFQKGDIAEGYSVSREKKESFPLTVTSAQKNPTAFYLCASTDESGTGVPNYGYTFGSGTRLTVV.

This sequence joins TRBV5-4 and TRBJ2-7, with no clear D. The CDR3 consists of 14 residues. CDR1 is SGHNT and CDR2 is YYREEE in the germline V gene (reference sequence). Trimming pared 0 bases from V and 3 bases from J, leaving 10 bases between. The CDR3 sequence: CASSLVGMNYEQYF. The CDR3 DNA reads TGTGCCAGCAGCTTGGTGGGCATGAACTACGAGCAGTACTTC. Full variable domain (outside the CDR3, taken from reference TRBV5-4 and TRBJ2-7): ETGVTQSPTHLIKTRGQQVTLRCSSQSGHNTVSWYQQALGQGPQFIFQYYREEENGRGNFPPRFSGLQFPNYSSELNVNALELDDSALYLCASSLVGMNYEQYFGPGTRLTVT.

In its sample, this clone was seen a few times. The genes are TRBV2 and TRBJ1-3; D is uncertain. This CDR3 is built from 13 residues. The V end was cut by 6 bases, the J end by 0 bases, with 6 bases between. CDR1 and CDR2 from the germline V gene are SNHLY and FYNNEI. CDR3 protein: CASSKNSGNTIYF. The CDR3 bases are TGTGCCAGCAGCAAAAACTCTGGAAACACCATATATTTT.

This clone showed up just a few times. The chain is built from TRBV18 and TRBJ1-2; D gene uncertain. Deletions cut 0 bases from V and 0 bases from J, with 11 bases between. Germline CDR1 and CDR2: KGHSH and LQKENI. The CDR3 length is 16 residues. CDR3 in DNA: TGTGCCAGCTCACCACCTAACGAAGTAGCTAACTATGGCTACACCTTC. Translation gives CASSPPNEVANYGYTF.

V gene TRBV27 combines with J gene TRBJ1-2, with D uncertain. Trimming took 5 bases from V and 6 from J, leaving 13 bases between them. Germline CDR1 is MNHEY and CDR2 is SMNVEV (reference sequence). This CDR3 region has 13 residues. In DNA, the CDR3 is TGTGCCAGCAGTCCCCGCGAGGTCGATGGCTACACCTTC. Its protein product is CASSPREVDGYTF.

This chain connects TRBV4-1 to TRBJ1-4, with D maybe TRBD1 (6 bases). The CDR3 sequence is 15 residues long. Germline V gene lookup returns CDR1 MGHRA and CDR2 YSYEKL. Trimming stripped 0 bases from V and 5 bases from J, with 10 bases between. The CDR3, as DNA: TGCGCCAGCAGCCAAGACAGGGGTGTCAATGAAAAACTGTTTTTT. Translating it yields CASSQDRGVNEKLFF.

The CDR3 here is CASSWGGLETQYF. For the CDR3, the DNA is TGTGCCAGCAGTTGGGGGGGGCTTGAGACCCAGTACTTC. V gene TRBV6-2 or TRBV6-3 combines with J gene TRBJ2-5, with a possible D match to TRBD2 (7 bases). This CDR3 spans 13 amino acids. CDR1 and CDR2 (germline): MNHEY, SVGEGT. V lost 4 bases, J lost 5 bases, and 11 bases lay in between.

This clone was counted a single time. The chain couples TRBV19 to TRBJ2-5; TRBD2 aligns across 7 bases. CDR1 and CDR2 from the germline V gene are LNHDA and SQIVND (reference sequence). Losses at the gene ends were 1 base for V and 5 bases for J; bases not matched to a gene: 7. This CDR3 contains 15 residues. CDR3 sequence reads: CASSIAGGWKETQYF. DNA for the CDR3: TGTGCCAGTAGTATAGCGGGGGGATGGAAGGAGACCCAGTACTTC.

This chain links TRBV10-3 with TRBJ2-3; TRBD1 aligns across 8 bases. The V and J ends lost 6 bases and 5 bases, in that order; junction bases with no gene match: 7. Germline CDR1 ENHRY, CDR2 SYGVKD. The CDR3 runs to 14 residues. The CDR3 sequence: CAISATGDLDTQYF. CDR3 coding DNA: TGTGCCATCAGCGCGACAGGGGATTTAGATACGCAGTATTTT.

V gene TRBV15 combines with J gene TRBJ2-2; 12 bases line up with TRBD2. The J segment lost 1 base and the V segment lost 0 bases, leaving 0 bases of the junction unmatched. CDR1 is LNHNV and CDR2 is YYDKDF in the germline V gene (reference sequence). The CDR3 is made up of 17 amino acids. The CDR3 region is CATSREGLAGNTGELFF. For the CDR3, the DNA is TGTGCCACCAGCAGAGAGGGACTAGCGGGGAACACCGGGGAGCTGTTTTTT.

The chain couples TRBV19 to TRBJ2-7, with D perhaps TRBD1 (5 bases). The CDR3 runs to 15 residues. Trimming pared 5 bases from V and 7 bases from J, leaving 21 bases between. CDR1 is LNHDA, CDR2 SQIVND, per germline (reference sequence). The CDR3 sequence is CASSPDQGVAWEQYF. The CDR3 DNA sequence: TGTGCCAGTAGTCCCGACCAGGGCGTTGCGTGGGAGCAGTACTTC.

The rearrangement links TRBV19 to TRBJ1-5, with a weak D call TRBD1 (6 bases). V lost 6 bases and J lost 2, with 14 bases in between. The germline V gene encodes CDR1 LNHDA and CDR2 SQIVND (reference sequence). The CDR3 is made up of 15 amino acids. The CDR3 DNA is TGTGCCAGTAGCCCAGGGGCAGGGGGCAATCAGCCCCAGCATTTT. Translation gives CASSPGAGGNQPQHF. The whole variable domain, remainder taken from reference TRBV19 and TRBJ1-5, is DGGITQSPKYLFRKEGQNVTLSCEQNLNHDAMYWYRQDPGQGLRLIYYSQIVNDFQKGDIAEGYSVSREKKESFPLTVTSAQKNPTAFYLCASSPGAGGNQPQHFGDGTRLSIL.